Listed below are T cell receptor beta chains from one sample, sequenced in a study of T cell responses to AZD1222 COVID-19 vaccine. Libraries were prepared by immunoSEQ multiplex PCR; TCRdb keeps only in-frame clonotypes and omits some of them. The sample records tens of thousands of clones, about 88% being singletons. Sequencing used peripheral blood, obtained on day 0 of AZD1222 vaccination. The receptors originated from an adult in good health. CDR3s include the opening cysteine and the closing phenylalanine or tryptophan. Each record gives: clone size, J gene, D gene, V gene, CDR3 DNA, CDR3 protein. The D gene is left open where the match is weak. Expanded clones are given a class, and other clones once, few, many or no size at all.

NA	TRBJ2-3	NA	TRBV2	TGTGCCAGCAGTGTGGAGGGCAGGGGAGGGGCTAGCACAGATACGCAGTATTTT	CASSVEGRGGASTDTQYF
NA	TRBJ1-1	NA	TRBV19	TGTGCCAGTCGGGGGGGCGACGCGTGGAACACTGAAGCTTTCTTT	CASRGGDAWNTEAFF
NA	TRBJ2-7	NA	TRBV6-5	TGTGCCAGCAGTTACTCTAGCGCGGACTACGAGCAGTACTTC	CASSYSSADYEQYF
NA	TRBJ2-1	TRBD2	TRBV10-3	TGTGCCATCAGTGGGGGACTAGCGGGGAACAATGAGCAGTTCTTC	CAISGGLAGNNEQFF
NA	TRBJ1-1	NA	TRBV5-1	TGCGCCAGCAGCTTTTCAGGGACCGCTTTCTTT	CASSFSGTAFF
NA	TRBJ1-2	TRBD1	TRBV5-5	TGTGCCAGCAGCAACTATGTCCCCACAGGGGACCCAGCCTATGGCTACACCTTC	CASSNYVPTGDPAYGYTF
once	TRBJ1-1	NA	TRBV12-3/TRBV12-4	TGTGCCAGCAGTTTTGCAGACAGGATTGAAGCTTTCTTT	CASSFADRIEAFF
NA	TRBJ2-3	TRBD2	TRBV5-1	TGCGCCAGCAGCTTGGAGGGACTAGGCGTCAGAGATACGCAGTATTTT	CASSLEGLGVRDTQYF
NA	TRBJ2-1	TRBD2	TRBV4-1	TGCGCCAGCAGCCAAGTTCCTAGCGGGGGGAGGGAGCAGTTCTTC	CASSQVPSGGREQFF
NA	TRBJ1-1	NA	TRBV5-1	TGCGCCAGCAGCTCCTCGGGGCTTGAAGCTTTCTTT	CASSSSGLEAFF
NA	TRBJ2-7	TRBD1	TRBV5-4	TGTGCCAGCAGCCCCGGACAGGAAAACGAGCAGTACTTC	CASSPGQENEQYF
NA	TRBJ2-5	TRBD1	TRBV9	TGTGCCAGCAGCGTAGCTCCAGGGACAGGGGGCCAAGAGACCCAGTACTTC	CASSVAPGTGGQETQYF
NA	TRBJ1-1	NA	TRBV6-2/TRBV6-3	TGTGCCAGCAGTAAGCTCCTCACTGAAGCTTTCTTT	CASSKLLTEAFF
NA	TRBJ1-1	NA	TRBV3-1/TRBV3-2	TGTGCCAGCAGCCCGGCGAGGGGGGTGAACACTGAAGCTTTCTTT	CASSPARGVNTEAFF
NA	TRBJ1-4	TRBD1	TRBV5-1	TGCGCCAGCAGCATAGCCGGGACAGGGTATGAAAAACTGTTTTTT	CASSIAGTGYEKLFF
NA	TRBJ1-1	NA	TRBV5-1	TGCGCCAGCAGCTTGCAAGAGAACACTGAAGCTTTCTTT	CASSLQENTEAFF
NA	TRBJ1-5	NA	TRBV24-1	TGTGCCACCAGTGATTCTCACCAGGGCCGGCAGCCCCAGCATTTT	CATSDSHQGRQPQHF
NA	TRBJ1-1	TRBD1	TRBV5-1	TGCGCCAGCAGCTCACAGGGGTTCAGGAACACTGAAGCTTTCTTT	CASSSQGFRNTEAFF
NA	TRBJ1-2	NA	TRBV7-9	TGTGCCAGCAGCTTTGAAGAGTATGGCTACACCTTC	CASSFEEYGYTF
NA	TRBJ2-3	NA	TRBV18	TGTGCCAGCTCACCACGGGGGTCGAGCACAGATACGCAGTATTTT	CASSPRGSSTDTQYF
NA	TRBJ2-1	NA	TRBV11-2	TGTGCCAGCAGCACTGGACACCACAATGAGCAGTTCTTC	CASSTGHHNEQFF
NA	TRBJ1-2	TRBD1	TRBV19	TGTGCCAGTAGTATTCAGACAGGGACCTATGGCTACACCTTC	CASSIQTGTYGYTF
NA	TRBJ2-2	NA	TRBV2	TGTGCCAGCAGTGTTCGACAAAACACCGGGGAGCTGTTTTTT	CASSVRQNTGELFF